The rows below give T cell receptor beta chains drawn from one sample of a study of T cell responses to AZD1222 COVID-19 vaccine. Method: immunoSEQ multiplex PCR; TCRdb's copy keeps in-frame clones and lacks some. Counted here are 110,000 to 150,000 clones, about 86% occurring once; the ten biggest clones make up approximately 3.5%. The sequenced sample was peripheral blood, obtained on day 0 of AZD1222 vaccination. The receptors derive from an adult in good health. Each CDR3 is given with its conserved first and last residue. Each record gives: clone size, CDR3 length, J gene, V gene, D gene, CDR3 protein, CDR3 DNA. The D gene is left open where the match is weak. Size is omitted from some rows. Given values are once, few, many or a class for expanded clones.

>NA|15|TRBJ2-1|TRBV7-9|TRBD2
CASRNRDYEDNEQFF
TGTGCCAGCAGGAACCGGGACTACGAGGACAATGAGCAGTTCTTC
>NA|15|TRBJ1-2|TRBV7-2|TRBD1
CASSSSVTGHDGYTF
TGTGCCAGCAGCTCGAGCGTGACAGGGCACGATGGCTACACCTTC
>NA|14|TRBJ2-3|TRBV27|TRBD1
CASSPGQGTDTQYF
TGTGCCAGCAGCCCGGGACAGGGGACAGATACGCAGTATTTT
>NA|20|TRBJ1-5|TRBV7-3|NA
CASSHGAGLEKRIPNQPQHF
TGTGCCAGCAGCCACGGAGCTGGCTTAGAAAAGAGAATCCCCAATCAGCCCCAGCATTTT
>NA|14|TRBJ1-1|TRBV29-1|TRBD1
CSVVPTGLNTEAFF
TGCAGCGTTGTTCCGACAGGGTTGAACACTGAAGCTTTCTTT
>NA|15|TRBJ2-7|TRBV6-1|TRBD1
CASSDGTASSYEQYF
TGTGCCAGCAGTGATGGGACAGCGAGCTCCTACGAGCAGTACTTC
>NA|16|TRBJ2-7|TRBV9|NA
CASSVGADTYSYEQYF
TGTGCCAGCAGCGTAGGGGCAGACACTTACTCCTACGAGCAGTACTTC
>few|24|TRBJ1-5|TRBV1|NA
CTSSHSPSCHRGDRVPLSNQPQHF
TGCACCAGCAGCCATTCCCCTTCCTGCCACCGAGGGGACAGGGTTCCTCTAAGCAATCAGCCCCAGCATTTT
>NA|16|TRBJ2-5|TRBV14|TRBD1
CASRLAGQGAKETQYF
TGTGCCAGCAGGCTCGCGGGACAGGGGGCAAAAGAGACCCAGTACTTC
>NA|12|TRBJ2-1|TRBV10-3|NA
CAISESRDEQFF
TGTGCCATCAGCGAATCTCGCGATGAGCAGTTCTTC
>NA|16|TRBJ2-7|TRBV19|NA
CASSGGGGLSSYEQYF
TGTGCCAGTAGTGGAGGGGGCGGGCTAAGCTCCTACGAGCAGTACTTC
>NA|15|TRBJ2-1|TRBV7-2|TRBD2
CASSSGGSSYNEQFF
TGTGCCAGCAGCTCCGGCGGGAGCTCCTACAATGAGCAGTTCTTC
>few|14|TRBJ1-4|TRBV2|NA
CASTFDRPNEKLFF
TGTGCCAGCACCTTTGACAGACCTAATGAAAAACTGTTTTTT
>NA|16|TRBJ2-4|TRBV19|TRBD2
CASSILAGGAKNIQYF
TGTGCCAGTAGTATACTAGCGGGGGGAGCCAAAAACATTCAGTACTTC
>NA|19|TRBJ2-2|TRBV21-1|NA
CASSKRYGTARRLSGELFF
TGTGCCAGCAGCAAACGGTACGGGACAGCACGGAGATTGTCCGGGGAGCTGTTTTTT
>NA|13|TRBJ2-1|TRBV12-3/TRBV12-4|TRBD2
CASSPMTSGVQFF
TGTGCCAGCAGCCCCATGACTAGCGGGGTTCAGTTCTTC
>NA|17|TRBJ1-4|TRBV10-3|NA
CAASGNEVLDIGEKLFF
TGTGCCGCATCGGGTAACGAGGTACTCGACATCGGTGAAAAACTGTTTTTT
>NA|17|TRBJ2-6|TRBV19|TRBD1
CASSIRDRGLGANVLTF
TGTGCCAGTAGTATCCGGGACAGGGGGCTTGGGGCCAACGTCCTGACTTTC
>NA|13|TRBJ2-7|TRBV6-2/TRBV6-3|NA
CASSFLFSYEQYF
TGTGCCAGCAGTTTCCTTTTTTCCTACGAGCAGTACTTC
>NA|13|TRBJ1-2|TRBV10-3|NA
CAIASGRNYGYTF
TGTGCCATCGCATCCGGCCGTAACTATGGCTACACCTTC
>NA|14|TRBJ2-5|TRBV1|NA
CTSRLAGGEQTQYF
TGCACCAGCAGACTAGCGGGAGGTGAGCAGACCCAGTACTTC
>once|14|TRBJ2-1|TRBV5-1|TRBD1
CASSPTGGRNEQFF
TGCGCCAGCAGCCCGACAGGGGGAAGGAATGAGCAGTTCTTC
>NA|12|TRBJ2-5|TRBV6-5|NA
CASSSVGETQYF
TGTGCCAGCAGTTCAGTGGGGGAGACCCAGTACTTC
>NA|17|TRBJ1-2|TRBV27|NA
CASSLSSASRANYGYTF
TGTGCCAGCAGTTTATCCTCGGCGTCCCGAGCTAACTATGGCTACACCTTC
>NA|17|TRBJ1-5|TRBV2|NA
CASTGGREHGSNQPQHF
TGTGCCAGCACCGGCGGGCGAGAACACGGGAGCAATCAGCCCCAGCATTTT
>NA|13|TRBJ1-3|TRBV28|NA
CASSQGLRNTIYF
TGTGCCAGCAGTCAGGGCCTTAGAAACACCATATATTTT
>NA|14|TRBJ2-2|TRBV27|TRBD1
CASSDRVWTGELFF
TGTGCCAGCAGCGACAGGGTGTGGACCGGGGAGCTGTTTTTT
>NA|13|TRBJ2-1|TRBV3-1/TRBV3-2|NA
CASSWDSRNEQFF
TGTGCCAGCAGCTGGGACTCCAGGAATGAGCAGTTCTTC
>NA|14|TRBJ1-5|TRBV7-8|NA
CASSLLGSNQPQHF
TGTGCCAGCAGCTTACTGGGCAGCAATCAGCCCCAGCATTTT
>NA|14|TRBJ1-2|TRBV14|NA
CASSHAQAGYGYTF
TGTGCCAGCAGCCACGCCCAGGCCGGCTATGGCTACACCTTC
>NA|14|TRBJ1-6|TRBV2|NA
CASSDGRRNSPLHF
TGTGCCAGCAGTGACGGCCGAAGAAATTCACCCCTCCACTTT
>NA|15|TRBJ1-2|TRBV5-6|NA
CASSEWEGVPYGYTF
TGTGCCAGCAGTGAGTGGGAGGGGGTTCCATATGGCTACACCTTC
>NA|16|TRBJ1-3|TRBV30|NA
CAWSRGSPSSGNTIYF
TGTGCCTGGAGTCGCGGCAGCCCCTCCTCTGGAAACACCATATATTTT
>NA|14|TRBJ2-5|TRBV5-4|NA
CASSLKGKQETQYF
TGTGCCAGCAGCTTGAAGGGAAAACAAGAGACCCAGTACTTC
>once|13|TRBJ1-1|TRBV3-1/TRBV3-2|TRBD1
CASSLDPGQGAFF
TGTGCCAGCAGCCTAGACCCGGGACAGGGGGCTTTCTTT
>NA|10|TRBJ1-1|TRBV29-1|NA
CSVVPDRAFF
TGCAGCGTCGTACCGGACCGGGCTTTCTTT
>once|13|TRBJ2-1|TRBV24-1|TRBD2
CATDAGVPNEQFF
TGTGCCACCGATGCGGGAGTTCCCAATGAGCAGTTCTTC
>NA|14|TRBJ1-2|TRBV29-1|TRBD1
CSVGVTGGDRGYTF
TGCAGCGTTGGGGTGACAGGGGGCGATCGCGGCTACACCTTC
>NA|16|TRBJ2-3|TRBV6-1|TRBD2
CASSATGTRGRETQYF
TGTGCCAGCAGTGCAACTGGGACTAGAGGGAGGGAGACGCAGTATTTT
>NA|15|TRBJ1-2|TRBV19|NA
CASSHRAVANYGYTF
TGTGCCAGTAGTCACCGGGCGGTTGCTAACTATGGCTACACCTTC
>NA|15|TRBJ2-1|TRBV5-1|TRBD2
CASSQGLAGVNEQFF
TGCGCCAGCAGCCAAGGACTAGCGGGAGTCAATGAGCAGTTCTTC
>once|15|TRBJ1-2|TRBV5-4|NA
CASSLKGLGVGGYTF
TGTGCCAGCAGCTTAAAAGGGTTAGGGGTTGGAGGCTACACCTTC
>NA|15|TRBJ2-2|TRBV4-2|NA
CASTPGGRDTGELFF
TGTGCCAGCACCCCGGGTGGCCGGGACACCGGGGAGCTGTTTTTT
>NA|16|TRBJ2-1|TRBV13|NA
CASSLGGDASRNEQFF
TGTGCCAGCAGCTTAGGTGGCGACGCCTCACGGAATGAGCAGTTCTTC
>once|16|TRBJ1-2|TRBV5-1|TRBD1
CASSLTGTEINYGYTF
TGCGCCAGCAGCCTTACCGGGACAGAAATTAACTATGGCTACACCTTC
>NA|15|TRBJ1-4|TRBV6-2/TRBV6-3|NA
CASSFPRGGNEKLFF
TGTGCCAGCAGTTTCCCGCGCGGGGGGAATGAAAAACTGTTTTTT
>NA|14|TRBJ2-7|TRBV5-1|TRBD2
CASSPGLAGAQQYF
TGCGCCAGCAGCCCAGGACTAGCGGGAGCCCAGCAGTACTTC
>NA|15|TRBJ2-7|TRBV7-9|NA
CASSIAGTYNYEQYF
TGTGCCAGCAGCATAGCCGGGACTTACAACTACGAGCAGTACTTC
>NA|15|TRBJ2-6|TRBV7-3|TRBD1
CASSTGVAGANVLTF
TGTGCCAGCAGCACAGGGGTGGCTGGGGCCAACGTCCTGACTTTC
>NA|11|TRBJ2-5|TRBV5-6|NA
CASTNGETQYF
TGTGCCAGCACCAACGGAGAGACCCAGTACTTC
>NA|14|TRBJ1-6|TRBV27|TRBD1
CASTLGQGSSPLHF
TGTGCCAGCACCCTTGGACAGGGATCTTCACCCCTCCACTTT
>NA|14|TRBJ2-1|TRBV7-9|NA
CASSLVPWANEQFF
TGTGCCAGCAGCTTAGTCCCCTGGGCCAATGAGCAGTTCTTC
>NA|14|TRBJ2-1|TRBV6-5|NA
CASIRRHSYNEQFF
TGTGCCAGCATAAGGCGCCACTCCTACAATGAGCAGTTCTTC
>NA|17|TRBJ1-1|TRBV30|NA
CAWSVYGVTSSNTEAFF
TGTGCCTGGAGTGTATATGGGGTAACGAGCTCTAACACTGAAGCTTTCTTT
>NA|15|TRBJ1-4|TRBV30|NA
CAWRRSSVVGEKLFF
TGTGCCTGGAGACGCAGCTCAGTGGTAGGAGAAAAACTGTTTTTT
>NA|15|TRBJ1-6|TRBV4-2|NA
CASSQDSRPIAPLHF
TGTGCCAGCAGCCAAGATTCCCGGCCGATAGCACCCCTCCACTTT
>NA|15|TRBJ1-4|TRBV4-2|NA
CASSQVYPAREKLFF
TGTGCCAGCAGCCAAGTTTACCCAGCGCGTGAAAAACTGTTTTTT
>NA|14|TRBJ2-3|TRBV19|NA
CASSIASSTDTQYF
TGTGCCAGTAGTATTGCCTCTAGCACAGATACGCAGTATTTT
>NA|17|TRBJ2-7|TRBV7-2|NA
CASSPRGWGHSSYEQYF
TGTGCCAGCAGCCCCCGGGGGTGGGGGCACAGTAGCTACGAGCAGTACTTC